Below, one T cell receptor (beta chain) is given with its context. Its specificity is unknown. For naive CD8 T cells, sorting used the CD8+CD4-CCR7+CD45RA+ phenotype. The entry originates in a study of molecular identifiers for immune sequencing clone quantification. Study overall: The replicates split RNA from around 18,000 or 91,000 naive CD8 cells five ways and sequenced four. Findings of the study overall: Should identical TCR molecules share a barcode, the sizes of highly expanded clones could be underestimated.

TCR libraries were built in bulk with a published protocol and specific TCR primers. TCRdb redid the calling of the PCR reads with MiXCR, one entry per CDR3 protein. The sample yields hundreds of thousands of distinct CDR3 sequences, about 25% seen once. This CDR3 comprises 13 residues. Trimming shortened V by 5 bases and J by 3 bases, and 10 bases separated the two germline ends. In germline, CDR1 is MGHDK, CDR2 SYGVNS. The chain carries TRBV25-1 and TRBJ2-5; D is possibly TRBD2 (6 bases). The specimen was naive CD8+ T cells from blood, with Jurkat cell RNA spiked in. The sample's subset: FACS-sorted CD8+CD4-CCR7+CD45RA+ naive T cells. The TCR was taken from a human donor in good health. Some libraries in this study had Jurkat cell RNA spiked in. The CDR3 DNA is TGTGCCAGCAGTCCTCAGCGGGAAGAGACCCAGTACTTC. The encoded protein is CASSPQREETQYF.